This T cell receptor (beta chain) derives from a study of cytomegalovirus exposure and HLA in healthy donors. Study-level findings and limits: Confirmation in vitro established that three CMV-associated chains were specific for CMV antigens. The study labeled around 160 TCR beta chains cytomegalovirus-associated.

On this clone itself: Its specificity is not known.

Sequenced by immunoSEQ multiplex PCR; TCRdb stores in-frame clones only, minus some. The sample includes fewer than 350,000 clones, approximately 90% of them seen just once. From the approximately 120-subject validation cohort, which was separate from the roughly 620-subject first cohort, the donors were drawn. The specimen was PBMCs. The origin of this receptor is a young woman in good health and CMV-seronegative.

The CDR3 here is CASSRSGNLYNEQFF. The CDR3 nucleotides read TGTGCCAGCAGCCGGAGCGGGAACCTCTACAATGAGCAGTTCTTC. The chain links TRBV7-3 to TRBJ2-1, with TRBD2 matching over 7 bases. The germline V gene has CDR1 SGHTA and CDR2 FQGTGA. The ends lost 5 bases at V and 3 bases at J; junction bases unmatched: 7. This CDR3 spans 15 amino acids.